This is a list of T cell receptor beta chains from one sample in a study of blood T cells in healthy people across ages. TCRdb used MiXCR to reprocess the 5' RACE reads, holding one entry per CDR3 protein. The table records 1.5 million to 1.8 million distinct CDR3 sequences, about 45% of them present only once. The sequenced sample consisted of blood. The receptors shown here come from a woman younger than 30 in good health. The CDR3 runs from the conserved cysteine through the conserved F or W. Each record gives: J gene, D gene, clone size, V gene, CDR3 protein, CDR3 DNA. A D gene is named only where the DNA matches it firmly. Not every row has a clone size; where given, it reads once, few, many or a size class.

TRBJ1-2 TRBD1 NA TRBV10-3 CAISDTGEPNYGYTF TGTGCCATCAGTGATACAGGGGAACCTAACTATGGCTACACCTTC
TRBJ1-1 NA NA TRBV9 CASSVIGGSTEAFF TGTGCCAGCAGCGTAATAGGGGGTAGCACTGAAGCTTTCTTT
TRBJ2-1 TRBD2 NA TRBV11-2 CASSFLVGSGLAGMNEQFF TGTGCCAGCAGCTTCCTGGTGGGGTCGGGACTAGCGGGTATGAATGAGCAGTTCTTC
TRBJ2-5 NA NA TRBV27 CASSRTASKTQYF TGTGCCAGCAGTAGGACAGCATCCAAGACCCAGTACTTC
TRBJ1-3 NA few TRBV6-6 CASSYEGGGDTIYF TGTGCCAGCAGTTATGAAGGGGGAGGGGACACCATATATTTT
TRBJ2-7 NA few TRBV14 CASSQGRGTLSYEQYF TGTGCCAGCAGCCAAGGGCGGGGGACACTCTCCTACGAGCAGTACTTC
TRBJ2-1 TRBD1 few TRBV4-3 CASSKRTGGGEQFF TGCGCCAGCAGCAAAAGAACAGGGGGAGGCGAGCAGTTCTTC
TRBJ1-2 NA few TRBV6-5 CASSYSPVLLYGYTF TGTGCCAGCAGTTACTCGCCAGTTCTACTATATGGCTACACCTTC
TRBJ2-2 NA few TRBV12-3/TRBV12-4 CASSFKTGGTGELFF TGTGCTAGCAGTTTCAAGACAGGAGGCACCGGGGAGCTGTTTTTT
TRBJ1-2 NA NA TRBV28 CATATRLNYGYTF TGTGCCACCGCGACGCGGCTTAACTATGGCTACACCTTC
TRBJ2-7 NA NA TRBV3-1 CASSQSPHEQYF TGTGCCAGCAGCCAATCCCCCCACGAGCAGTACTTC
TRBJ2-1 TRBD2 NA TRBV5-5 CASSLELAGYPYNEQFF TGTGCCAGCAGCTTGGAGCTAGCGGGGTATCCCTACAATGAGCAGTTCTTC
TRBJ2-7 NA few TRBV7-9 CASSLGSPDYEQYF TGTGCCAGCAGCTTAGGGTCACCAGACTACGAGCAGTACTTC
TRBJ2-5 TRBD1 NA TRBV7-9 CASSPRQGMQETQYF TGTGCCAGCAGCCCCCGACAGGGGATGCAAGAGACCCAGTACTTC
TRBJ1-5 TRBD1 many TRBV5-6 CASSRDSYSNQPQHF TGTGCCAGCAGCCGGGACAGTTATAGCAATCAGCCCCAGCATTTT
TRBJ1-1 TRBD1 NA TRBV20-1 CSARKDRETNTEAFF TGCAGTGCTAGGAAGGACAGGGAGACTAACACTGAAGCTTTCTTT
TRBJ2-3 NA NA TRBV5-1 CASSPPGFATDTQYF TGCGCCAGCAGCCCTCCGGGTTTCGCCACAGATACGCAGTATTTT
TRBJ2-2 NA once TRBV27 CASSLYLSGGVTGELFF TGTGCCAGCAGTTTATATCTTTCCGGAGGGGTCACCGGGGAGCTGTTTTTT
TRBJ2-7 TRBD2 NA TRBV9 CASSDMTSAEQYF TGTGCCAGCAGCGATATGACTAGCGCCGAGCAGTACTTC
TRBJ1-2 NA NA TRBV2 CASRGAFSGYTF TGTGCCAGCAGGGGGGCTTTTAGTGGCTACACCTTC
TRBJ1-3 NA NA TRBV7-2 CASTRSGLSGNTIYF TGTGCCAGCACCCGGTCGGGGCTCTCTGGAAACACCATATATTTT
TRBJ2-1 NA many TRBV5-1 CASSLVEAQPNEQFF TGCGCCAGCAGCTTGGTCGAAGCCCAGCCCAATGAGCAGTTCTTC
TRBJ1-5 NA few TRBV12-3/TRBV12-4 CASSPAIPADYSNQPQHF TGTGCCAGCAGCCCCGCTATTCCGGCGGATTATAGCAATCAGCCCCAGCATTTT
TRBJ1-5 NA few TRBV12-3/TRBV12-4 CASSLDTGSNQPQHF TGTGCCAGCAGTTTGGACACCGGCAGCAATCAGCCCCAGCATTTT
TRBJ2-7 TRBD2 NA TRBV4-1 CASSQLRGGLGSYNEQYF TGCGCCAGCAGCCAACTACGGGGGGGCCTGGGGTCCTACAATGAGCAGTACTTC
TRBJ2-7 TRBD1 NA TRBV12-3/TRBV12-4 CASRTGTGASEQYF TGTGCCAGCAGAACCGGGACAGGGGCCTCCGAGCAGTACTTC
TRBJ2-3 NA NA TRBV29-1 CSVEGGRSDTQYF TGCAGCGTTGAGGGGGGGCGCTCAGATACGCAGTATTTT
TRBJ2-1 NA NA TRBV9 CASSPPLDPEQFF TGTGCCAGCAGCCCCCCCCTCGACCCTGAGCAGTTCTTC
TRBJ1-5 NA NA TRBV2 CAGSEVGYSNQPQHF TGTGCCGGCAGTGAAGTCGGGTATAGCAATCAGCCCCAGCATTTT
TRBJ2-7 TRBD2 NA TRBV9 CASSPRLARTYNEQYF TGTGCCAGCAGCCCCAGACTAGCGAGAACCTACAATGAGCAGTACTTC
TRBJ2-1 NA NA TRBV2 CASGAVSNNEQFF TGTGCGTCGGGGGCTGTAAGTAACAATGAGCAGTTCTTC
TRBJ2-2 TRBD1 NA TRBV4-1 CASSQAGQGINTGELFF TGCGCCAGCAGCCAAGCGGGACAGGGCATCAACACCGGGGAGCTGTTTTTT
TRBJ2-1 NA NA TRBV28 CASSSSGAQDNEQFF TGTGCCAGCAGTTCGTCAGGGGCGCAGGACAATGAGCAGTTCTTC
TRBJ2-3 TRBD2 many TRBV4-1 CASSQPGLETDTQYF TGCGCCAGCAGCCAACCGGGACTAGAGACAGATACGCAGTATTTT
TRBJ2-3 NA few TRBV7-2 CASSLVGGQSTDTQYF TGTGCCAGCAGCTTAGTCGGGGGCCAAAGCACAGATACGCAGTATTTT